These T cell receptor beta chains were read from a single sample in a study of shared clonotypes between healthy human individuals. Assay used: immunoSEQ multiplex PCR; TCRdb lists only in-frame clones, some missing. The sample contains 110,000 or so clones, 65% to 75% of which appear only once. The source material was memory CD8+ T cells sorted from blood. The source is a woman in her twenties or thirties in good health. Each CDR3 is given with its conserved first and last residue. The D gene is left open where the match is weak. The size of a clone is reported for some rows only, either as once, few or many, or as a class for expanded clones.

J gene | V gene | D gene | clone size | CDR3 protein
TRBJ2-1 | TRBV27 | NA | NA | CASSPVGNEQFF
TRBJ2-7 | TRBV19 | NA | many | CASSREFTSYEQYF
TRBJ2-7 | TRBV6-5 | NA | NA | CASSGTQGIEQYF
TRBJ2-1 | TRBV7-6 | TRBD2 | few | CASSLVTSASSYNEQFF
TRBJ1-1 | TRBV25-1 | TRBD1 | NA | CASSGTGGNTEAFF
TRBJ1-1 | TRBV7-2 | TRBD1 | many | CASSGRGLLNTEAFF
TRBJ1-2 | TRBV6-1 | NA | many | CASSEGGSGSSGYTF
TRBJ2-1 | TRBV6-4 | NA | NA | CASSLAELNNEQFF
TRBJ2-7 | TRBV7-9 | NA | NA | CASSGTDSSYSAYEQYF
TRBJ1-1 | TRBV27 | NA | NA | CASSFGSLVNTEAFF
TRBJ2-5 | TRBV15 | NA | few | CATSSDTAASHVQTQYF
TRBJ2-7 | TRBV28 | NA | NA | CASSLPAAELYEQYF
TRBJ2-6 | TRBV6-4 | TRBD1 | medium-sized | CASSDVGGTGANVLTF
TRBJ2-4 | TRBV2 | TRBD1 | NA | CASSDPDRGRYIQYF
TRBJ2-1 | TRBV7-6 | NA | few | CASSLGEIQEQFF
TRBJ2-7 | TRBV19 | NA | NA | CASSPGLGMEQYF
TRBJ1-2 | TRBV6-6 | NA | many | CASSETATSAVGYTF
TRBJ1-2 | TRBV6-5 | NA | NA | CASSSSGTEGHYGYTF
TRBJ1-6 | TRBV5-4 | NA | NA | CAYGTEYSPLHF
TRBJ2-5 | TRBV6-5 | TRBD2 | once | CASSSRLAGGGKTQYF
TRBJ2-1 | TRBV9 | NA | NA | CASSVEVPYNEQFF
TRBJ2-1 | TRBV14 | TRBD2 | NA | CASSQDPTGRAAPYNEQFF
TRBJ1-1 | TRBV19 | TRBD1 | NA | CASSTGTGGLGTEAFF
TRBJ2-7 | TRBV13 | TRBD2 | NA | CASSLAGGPYEQYF
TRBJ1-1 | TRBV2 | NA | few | CASGRSNTEAFF
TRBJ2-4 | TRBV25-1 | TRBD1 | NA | CASSGQGPPPIQYF
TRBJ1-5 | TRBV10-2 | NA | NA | CASSGQFSNQPQHF
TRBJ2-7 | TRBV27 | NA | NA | CASSPLEANEQYF
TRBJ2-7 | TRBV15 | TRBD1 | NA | CATATGVGYEQYF
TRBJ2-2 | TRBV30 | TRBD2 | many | CAWSVLAGETGELFF
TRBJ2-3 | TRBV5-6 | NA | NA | CASSPRADTQYF
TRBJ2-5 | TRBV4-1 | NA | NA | CASSPREEGDRQETQYF
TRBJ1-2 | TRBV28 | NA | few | CASSPQGSAYYGYTF
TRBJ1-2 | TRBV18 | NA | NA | CASSPAWQPWYGYTF
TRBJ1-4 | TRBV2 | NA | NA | CASSEHVGGRAEKLFF
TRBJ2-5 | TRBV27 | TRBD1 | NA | CASSTDRSVEETQYF
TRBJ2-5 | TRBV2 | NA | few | CASRRRTQETQYF
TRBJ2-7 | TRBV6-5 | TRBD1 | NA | CASSYRQGLTYEQYF
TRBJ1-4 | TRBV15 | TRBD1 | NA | CATSKKSGTGDEKLFF
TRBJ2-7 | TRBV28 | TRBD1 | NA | CASIRDRAPYEQYF
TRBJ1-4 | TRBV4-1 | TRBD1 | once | CASSQDPPDRTGSGELFF
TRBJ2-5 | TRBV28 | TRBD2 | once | CASSLGTSRGEQYF
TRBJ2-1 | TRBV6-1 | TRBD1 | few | CASSEDGTGPYEQFF
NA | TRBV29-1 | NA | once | CSVELGELHSYEQYF